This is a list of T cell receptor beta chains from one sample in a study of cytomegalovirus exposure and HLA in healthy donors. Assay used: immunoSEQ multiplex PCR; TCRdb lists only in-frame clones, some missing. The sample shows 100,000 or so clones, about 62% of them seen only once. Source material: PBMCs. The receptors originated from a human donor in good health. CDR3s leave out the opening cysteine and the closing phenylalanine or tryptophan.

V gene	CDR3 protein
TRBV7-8	ASSIGTSGPPYEQY
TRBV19	ASSIQNSGNTIY
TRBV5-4	ASSLAGQSGYT
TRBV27	ASSLEGAAYEQY
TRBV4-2	ASSQQRTSGSIHHRNTGELF
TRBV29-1	SVSGLGRGPISGANVLT
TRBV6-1	ASSSSGRSYEQY
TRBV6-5	ASQTSGYNEQF
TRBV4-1	ASSQDPGRANAGELF
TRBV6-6	ASSYLDRVGEQY
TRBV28	ASSLGTSGKRDEQF
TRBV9	ASSPGGTQY
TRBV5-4	ASSLPGQGGTEAF
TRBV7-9	ASSSTGTRGGYT
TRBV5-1	ASSLVPTSGNNEQF
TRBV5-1	ASSLAAIDGNYEQY
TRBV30	AWSMKYWSYEQY
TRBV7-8	ASRVGGGNTEAF
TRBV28	ASRSGRAHSGELF
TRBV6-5	ASSYSMTGKLF
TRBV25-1	ASSETKLEQF
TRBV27	ASRGEGLETQY
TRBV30	ATGTSGTDTQY
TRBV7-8	ASSLGGVNGISSNEQF
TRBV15	ATSGDRGQGARETQY
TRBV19	ASSPGLAGGPSGELF
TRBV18	ASSPQARGGTDTQY
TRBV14	ASSPPASGSSYNEQF
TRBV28	ASSFPGLSNEKLF
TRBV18	ASSPTDRNYGYT
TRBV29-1	SVAGIVNTEAF
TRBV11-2	ASSTIAGGPDTQY
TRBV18	ASSLGGRAF